This T cell receptor beta chain was found in a study of T cells expressing NK-cell markers. The overall study: Repertoires of TCR beta were obtained from T cells sorted as CD3+CD56+NKG2C+, CD3+CD56+NKG2C- and CD3+CD56-NKG2C+. Study outcomes and limitations: Dominant NKG2C+ clonotypes accounted for 1.0-7.0% of CD8+ T cells in several donors.

With regard to this clonotype: Antigen specificity is unknown.

TCRdb reanalyzed the 5' RACE reads and collapses them to one entry per CDR3 protein, without DNA. The sample has 120,000 to 150,000 distinct CDR3 sequences. The CDR3 spans 19 residues. The V gene's germline CDR1 is SGHRS and CDR2 YFSETQ. The origin of this receptor is a man between 18 and 35 years old in good health. The chain is built from TRBV5-1 and TRBJ2-3; TCRdb picks TRBD1, but there is no DNA to check that call. Sequenced material: blood T cells: a sorted CD56 or NKG2C T cell subset, CD4+ or CD8+ T cells, or bulk PBMC T cells (not recorded which). CDR3 amino acids: CASSFNPDRGATFTDTQYF.